These 20 T cell receptor beta chains share one sample of origin, sequenced in a study of blood T cell repertoires in COVID-19. Libraries were prepared by immunoSEQ multiplex PCR; TCRdb keeps only in-frame clonotypes and omits some of them. The repertoire holds about 250,000 clones, with approximately 88% as singletons. Sequenced: PBMCs or T cells enriched from blood (not recorded which). These receptors were obtained from a woman in her forties who had been exposed to COVID-19.

The CDR3 sequence: CASSQDGGRPYNEQFF. In DNA form, the CDR3 reads TGTGCCAGCAGCCAAGATGGGGGCAGGCCCTACAATGAGCAGTTCTTC. The chain joins TRBV3-1 (or the pseudogene TRBV3-2) to TRBJ2-1; possibly TRBD1 for D (6 bases). Trimming removed 0 bases from V and 2 bases from J, with 11 bases in between. The CDR3 runs to 16 residues. The V gene's germline CDR1 is LGHDT and CDR2 YNNKEL (reference sequence).

The genes are TRBV29-1 and TRBJ2-3, with a tentative D call TRBD2 (6 bases). The CDR3 runs 14 residues. With 7 bases removed from V and 2 bases from J, the gap between germline ends came to 16 bases. Germline loops: CDR1 SQVTM, CDR2 ANQGSEA. The CDR3 reads CSAMMGLTTDTQYF. CDR3 in DNA: TGCAGCGCTATGATGGGACTTACCACAGATACGCAGTATTTT.

The V gene is TRBV7-2, the J gene TRBJ2-1; tentatively, D is TRBD1 (5 bases). The CDR3 loop spans 14 amino acids. V was trimmed by 2 bases and J by 5 bases, leaving 10 bases between them. The V gene's germline CDR1 is SGHTA and CDR2 FQGNSA. CDR3 sequence: CASSLRSDNNEQFF. CDR3 coding DNA: TGTGCCAGCAGCTTAAGGTCGGACAACAATGAGCAGTTCTTC.

V is TRBV28 and J is TRBJ1-1, with D unclear. This CDR3 is 13 amino acids long. CDR1 is MDHEN, CDR2 SYDVKM, per germline. The V end lost 1 base, the J end lost 1 base, and 4 bases lay between the germline ends. The CDR3 reads CASSLFGNTEAFF. DNA of the CDR3: TGTGCCAGCAGTTTATTCGGGAACACTGAAGCTTTCTTT.

The chain has TRBV5-4 and TRBJ1-2; weak D call: TRBD1 (5 bases). CDR1 SGHNT and CDR2 YYREEE come from the germline V gene (reference sequence). The CDR3 loop spans 14 amino acids. V was pared by 0 bases and J by 2 bases, with 8 bases between. The CDR3 loop is CASSLDAGNYGYTF. The DNA of the CDR3 is TGTGCCAGCAGCTTGGATGCAGGGAACTATGGCTACACCTTC.

This chain uses TRBV12-5 with TRBJ1-1; 7 positions match TRBD1. Germline CDR1 LGHNT, CDR2 FRNRAP. J lost 5 bases, V lost 6 bases, and 12 bases had no gene match. This CDR3 is 15 amino acids long. The CDR3: CASGLVITGETEAFF. The DNA of the CDR3 is TGTGCTAGTGGATTAGTGATCACAGGGGAGACTGAAGCTTTCTTT.

V and J are TRBV12-3 or TRBV12-4 and TRBJ1-6; possibly TRBD1 for D (5 bases). The CDR3 has 12 amino acids. The V gene lost 10 bases and the J gene lost 7 bases, with 11 bases spanning the gap. CDR3 coding DNA: TGTGCCACCGAACCAGGGAATTCACCCCTCCACTTT. Protein product: CATEPGNSPLHF.

The rearrangement links TRBV6-6 to TRBJ2-1; 7 bases are shared with TRBD2. Germline CDR1 is MNHNY and CDR2 is SVGAGI (reference sequence). The CDR3 runs to 15 residues. The J segment lost 7 bases and the V segment lost 4 bases, leaving 10 bases of the junction unmatched. CDR3 nucleotides: TGTGCCAGCAGTTGGGCGGGAGCCGGAGTGAATGAGCAGTTCTTC. This gives the protein CASSWAGAGVNEQFF.

The chain uses TRBV5-1 and TRBJ1-1; tentatively, D is TRBD1 (5 bases). The V and J ends lost 0 bases and 3 bases respectively, with 9 bases between them. This CDR3 has 14 residues. The V gene's germline CDR1 is SGHRS and CDR2 YFSETQ. The CDR3 protein is CASSLVQGDTEAFF. DNA for the CDR3: TGCGCCAGCAGCTTGGTGCAGGGTGACACTGAAGCTTTCTTT.

The V and J genes are TRBV4-2 and TRBJ2-3, with D perhaps matching TRBD2 (6 bases). Trimming took 4 bases from V and 4 from J, leaving 12 bases between them. The germline V gene encodes CDR1 LGHNA and CDR2 YNFKEQ. This CDR3 has 14 residues. The CDR3 sequence: CASSPRLGPDTQYF. The CDR3 nucleotides read TGTGCCAGCAGCCCCCGACTAGGCCCAGATACGCAGTATTTT.

This clone was recorded a few times. This chain joins TRBV5-4 and TRBJ1-2, with 9 bases identical to TRBD1. From germline, CDR1 is SGHNT and CDR2 YYREEE (reference sequence). After removal of 0 bases from V and 2 bases from J, the junction contained 2 bases not matched to a gene. The CDR3 is 15 residues long. The CDR3: CASSLGGTGNYGYTF. The CDR3, as DNA: TGTGCCAGCAGCTTGGGGGGGACAGGGAACTATGGCTACACCTTC.

The chain couples TRBV2 to TRBJ2-7; maybe TRBD1 (6 bases). V gave up 5 bases and J gave up 7 bases, with 15 bases separating them. The CDR3 contains 13 residues. In germline, CDR1 is SNHLY, CDR2 FYNNEI. CDR3 residues: CASSRQATLEQYV. CDR3 coding DNA: TGTGCCAGCAGTCGACAGGCTACATTAGAGCAGTACGTC.

The chain recombines TRBV7-9 with TRBJ1-2; 8 bases are shared with TRBD1. CDR1 is SEHNR and CDR2 is FQNEAQ in the germline V gene (reference sequence). With 7 bases clipped from V and 12 bases from J, the junction kept 16 bases outside the gene matches. The CDR3 consists of 14 residues. The CDR3 DNA sequence: TGTGCCAGCACCCCCCATCAGGACAGGGTGGGAGACACCTTC. It codes for CASTPHQDRVGDTF.

The chain uses TRBV28 and TRBJ1-3; D is unresolved. The germline V gene has CDR1 MDHEN and CDR2 SYDVKM. V shed 6 bases and J shed 2 bases, with 11 bases lying between them. The CDR3 is 14 amino acids. The CDR3 sequence: CASSHTEPGNTIYF. The CDR3 region has the DNA TGTGCCAGCAGCCATACAGAGCCTGGAAACACCATATATTTT.

The genes are TRBV25-1 and TRBJ2-3; possibly TRBD2 for D (6 bases). The CDR3 extends over 15 amino acids. The germline V and J ends were trimmed by 2 bases and 0 bases, with 9 bases remaining between them. Germline loops: CDR1 MGHDK, CDR2 SYGVNS. The CDR3: CASSEAGTSTDTQYF. DNA of the CDR3: TGTGCCAGCAGTGAAGCGGGGACTAGCACAGATACGCAGTATTTT.

The chain couples TRBV11-3 to TRBJ1-1; D uncertain. Germline lookup yields CDR1 SGHNT and CDR2 YENEEA. The CDR3 length is 14 residues. Trimming cost V 3 bases and J 5 bases, with 13 bases left between them. The CDR3 DNA follows: TGTGCCAGCAGCTTTGAGGGCTGGTCGACTGAAGCTTTCTTT. Its protein is CASSFEGWSTEAFF.

The sample holds one count of this clone. This chain uses TRBV12-3 or TRBV12-4 with TRBJ1-4, with D perhaps matching TRBD1 (6 bases). The CDR3 is 12 amino acids. V gave up 4 bases and J gave up 13 bases, with 13 bases separating them. Here the CDR3 reads CASSSDSLGLFF. CDR3 in DNA: TGTGCCAGCAGTTCGGACAGTCTGGGACTGTTTTTT.

A word on this clone: At one end, the junction sequence differs from germline, possibly due to a read error. The chain has TRBV5-1 and TRBJ1-5; 11 bases map to TRBD1. CDR1 is SGHRS, CDR2 YFSETQ, per germline. The CDR3 is 15 residues long. CDR3: CASSLGGQGVQPQHF. In nucleotides, the CDR3 is TGTGCCAGCAGCTTGGGGGGACAGGGGGTACAGCCCCAGCATTTT.

The V call is TRBV21-1, the J call TRBJ2-2; the table assigns TRBD1, which was not confirmed against the DNA. TRBV21-1 is a pseudogene locus. The CDR3 consists of 14 residues. The CDR3 region has the DNA TGTGCCAGCAGCGCACAGGGGTCGCCCGGGGAGCTGTTTTTT. It yields the protein CASSAQGSPGELFF.

The rearrangement uses TRBV11-2 and TRBJ2-3, with TRBD1 matching over 9 bases. V lost 3 bases and J lost 4; bases outside the gene matches: 2. This CDR3 region has 14 residues. The germline V gene encodes CDR1 SGHAT and CDR2 FQNNGV. The CDR3 DNA reads as TGTGCCAGCAGCTTCGGGACAGGGCCAGATACGCAGTATTTT. Translated, it gives CASSFGTGPDTQYF.